These T cell receptor beta chains were read from a single sample in a study of blood T cell repertoires in COVID-19. Generated by immunoSEQ multiplex PCR, the TCRdb table keeps only in-frame clones and is missing some. Seen here are 250,000 or so clones, just under 85% observed once, and the top ten hold under 4.5%. The specimen sequenced was peripheral blood. Receptors originate from a man in his fifties with acute or convalescent COVID-19. Both conserved end residues are part of each CDR3. Each record gives: J gene, clone size, V gene, CDR3 protein. Expanded clones get a size class; other rows say once, few or many, or leave the size out.

TRBJ2-7,-,TRBV5-1,CASSLGGQGLYEQYF
TRBJ2-7,-,TRBV6-5,CASSYLTSGSEQYF
TRBJ1-5,-,TRBV12-3/TRBV12-4,CASRPQENQPQHF
TRBJ1-2,once,TRBV5-4,CASSVQGINGYTF
TRBJ2-1,-,TRBV6-5,CASRKGLAGDEQFF
TRBJ2-1,-,TRBV7-3,CASSLRRGSSYNEQFF
TRBJ1-1,-,TRBV14,CASSHPRGGMPNTEAFF
TRBJ1-5,-,TRBV5-4,CASSLDSGQPQHF
TRBJ1-2,once,TRBV6-1,CASSEDPDRGLGYTF
TRBJ1-3,-,TRBV4-2,CASSQQVVGNTIYF
TRBJ1-5,-,TRBV5-4,CASSQTPHSQPQHF
TRBJ1-1,-,TRBV5-1,CASSSDTRTEAFF
TRBJ1-3,-,TRBV12-3/TRBV12-4,CAILSSGNTIYF
TRBJ2-5,-,TRBV6-1,CASSEGNRGWETQYF
TRBJ1-2,-,TRBV3-1/TRBV3-2,CASSQGRQPTGGYTF
TRBJ2-1,-,TRBV7-2,CASSLERDRSYNEQFF
TRBJ2-7,-,TRBV6-1,CASSEGTSGSYEQYF
TRBJ1-1,-,TRBV29-1,CSVDGQVNTEAFF
TRBJ2-2,-,TRBV7-8,CASSLVTSGGELFF
TRBJ2-1,-,TRBV11-3,CASSLELAGGSSYNEQFF
TRBJ1-1,few,TRBV19,CASSLGTRTEAFF
TRBJ2-7,-,TRBV13,CASSLETYEQYF
TRBJ2-1,-,TRBV7-9,CASSLLGTGAYNEQFF
TRBJ2-3,-,TRBV21-1,CASSKVGSAGGVDTQYF
TRBJ1-2,once,TRBV19,CASSIGPPNNYGYTF
TRBJ1-6,-,TRBV11-1,CASSLNQESPLHF
TRBJ2-3,-,TRBV24-1,CATSDPGTGKTDTQYF
TRBJ1-2,-,TRBV7-9,CASSFVEGGSVGYTF
TRBJ2-3,-,TRBV28,CASSLWDYGGKDTQYF
TRBJ2-1,-,TRBV4-1,CASSQVTGSYNEQFF
TRBJ2-7,-,TRBV2,CASSEGYSYEQYF
TRBJ1-1,-,TRBV19,CASSSGTGGTEAFF
TRBJ2-5,-,TRBV10-3,CASGLAGQETQYF
TRBJ1-4,few,TRBV11-2,CASSFRSGHLNEKLFF
TRBJ1-4,-,TRBV24-1,CATSDSRGGNEKLFF
TRBJ1-4,-,TRBV4-2,CASSEDSLESVYEKLFF
TRBJ2-3,-,TRBV20-1,CSASGGTSGNLYTDTQYF
TRBJ1-1,-,TRBV6-5,CASNDADYLGGAFF
TRBJ1-5,-,TRBV10-1,CASSRDSNQPQHF
TRBJ2-3,-,TRBV18,CASSPVAPSTDTQYF
TRBJ1-2,-,TRBV2,CASSVTIGGYGYTF
TRBJ1-5,once,TRBV27,CASSLDRGGNQPQHF
TRBJ1-6,-,TRBV3-1/TRBV3-2,CASSQDRGFHSPLHF
TRBJ2-1,-,TRBV12-3/TRBV12-4,CAISLSIPHEQFF
TRBJ2-2,-,TRBV27,CASRVQRGINTGELFF
TRBJ1-1,-,TRBV6-5,CASSYLQGFTEAFF
TRBJ1-3,once,TRBV5-6,CASSLGTGGSGNTIYF
TRBJ1-4,-,TRBV28,CASRPTGATNEKLFF
TRBJ1-2,-,TRBV5-1,CASASGTGDGYTF
TRBJ1-2,-,TRBV6-5,CASILRTGGNYGYTF
TRBJ1-2,-,TRBV4-1,CASSQSRSHYGYTF
TRBJ2-7,few,TRBV2,CASRDEVPGVTYF
TRBJ2-7,few,TRBV5-1,CASSLEQFYEQYF
TRBJ1-2,-,TRBV6-5,CASSYQAGGGYTF
TRBJ2-7,-,TRBV19,CASSIPGTGGAYEQYF
TRBJ1-2,-,TRBV7-3,CASSAQANYGYTF
TRBJ2-3,-,TRBV5-4,CASSPATSGSRDTQYF
TRBJ1-2,-,TRBV7-8,CASSLTENYGYTF
TRBJ1-3,-,TRBV12-3/TRBV12-4,CASRATSGNTIYF
TRBJ1-2,-,TRBV18,CASSPLVDSYGYTF